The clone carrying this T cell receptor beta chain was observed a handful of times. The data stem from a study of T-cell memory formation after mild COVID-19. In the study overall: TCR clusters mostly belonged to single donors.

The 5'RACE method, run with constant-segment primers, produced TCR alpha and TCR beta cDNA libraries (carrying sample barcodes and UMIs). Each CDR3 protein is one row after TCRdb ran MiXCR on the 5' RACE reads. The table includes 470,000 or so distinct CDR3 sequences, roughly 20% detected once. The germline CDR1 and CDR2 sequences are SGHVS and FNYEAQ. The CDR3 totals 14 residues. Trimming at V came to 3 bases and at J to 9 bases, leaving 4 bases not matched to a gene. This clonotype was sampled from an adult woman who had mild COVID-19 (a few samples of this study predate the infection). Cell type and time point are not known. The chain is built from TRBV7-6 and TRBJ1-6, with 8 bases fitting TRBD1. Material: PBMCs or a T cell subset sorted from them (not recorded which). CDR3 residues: CASSFYGQGSPLHF. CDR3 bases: TGTGCCAGCAGCTTTTACGGACAGGGTTCACCCCTCCACTTT.